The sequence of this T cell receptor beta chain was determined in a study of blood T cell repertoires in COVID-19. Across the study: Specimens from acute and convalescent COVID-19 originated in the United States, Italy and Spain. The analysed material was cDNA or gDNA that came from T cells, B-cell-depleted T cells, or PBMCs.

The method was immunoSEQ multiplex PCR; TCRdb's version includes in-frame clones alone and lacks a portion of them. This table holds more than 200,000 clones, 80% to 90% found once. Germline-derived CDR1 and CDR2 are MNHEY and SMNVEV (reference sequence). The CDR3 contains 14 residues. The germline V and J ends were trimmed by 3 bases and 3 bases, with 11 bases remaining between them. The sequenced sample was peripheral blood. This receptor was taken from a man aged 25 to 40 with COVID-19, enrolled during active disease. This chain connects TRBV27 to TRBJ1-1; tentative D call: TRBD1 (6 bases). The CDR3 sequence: CASSFQGTYTEAFF. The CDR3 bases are TGTGCCAGCAGTTTTCAGGGGACCTACACTGAAGCTTTCTTT.